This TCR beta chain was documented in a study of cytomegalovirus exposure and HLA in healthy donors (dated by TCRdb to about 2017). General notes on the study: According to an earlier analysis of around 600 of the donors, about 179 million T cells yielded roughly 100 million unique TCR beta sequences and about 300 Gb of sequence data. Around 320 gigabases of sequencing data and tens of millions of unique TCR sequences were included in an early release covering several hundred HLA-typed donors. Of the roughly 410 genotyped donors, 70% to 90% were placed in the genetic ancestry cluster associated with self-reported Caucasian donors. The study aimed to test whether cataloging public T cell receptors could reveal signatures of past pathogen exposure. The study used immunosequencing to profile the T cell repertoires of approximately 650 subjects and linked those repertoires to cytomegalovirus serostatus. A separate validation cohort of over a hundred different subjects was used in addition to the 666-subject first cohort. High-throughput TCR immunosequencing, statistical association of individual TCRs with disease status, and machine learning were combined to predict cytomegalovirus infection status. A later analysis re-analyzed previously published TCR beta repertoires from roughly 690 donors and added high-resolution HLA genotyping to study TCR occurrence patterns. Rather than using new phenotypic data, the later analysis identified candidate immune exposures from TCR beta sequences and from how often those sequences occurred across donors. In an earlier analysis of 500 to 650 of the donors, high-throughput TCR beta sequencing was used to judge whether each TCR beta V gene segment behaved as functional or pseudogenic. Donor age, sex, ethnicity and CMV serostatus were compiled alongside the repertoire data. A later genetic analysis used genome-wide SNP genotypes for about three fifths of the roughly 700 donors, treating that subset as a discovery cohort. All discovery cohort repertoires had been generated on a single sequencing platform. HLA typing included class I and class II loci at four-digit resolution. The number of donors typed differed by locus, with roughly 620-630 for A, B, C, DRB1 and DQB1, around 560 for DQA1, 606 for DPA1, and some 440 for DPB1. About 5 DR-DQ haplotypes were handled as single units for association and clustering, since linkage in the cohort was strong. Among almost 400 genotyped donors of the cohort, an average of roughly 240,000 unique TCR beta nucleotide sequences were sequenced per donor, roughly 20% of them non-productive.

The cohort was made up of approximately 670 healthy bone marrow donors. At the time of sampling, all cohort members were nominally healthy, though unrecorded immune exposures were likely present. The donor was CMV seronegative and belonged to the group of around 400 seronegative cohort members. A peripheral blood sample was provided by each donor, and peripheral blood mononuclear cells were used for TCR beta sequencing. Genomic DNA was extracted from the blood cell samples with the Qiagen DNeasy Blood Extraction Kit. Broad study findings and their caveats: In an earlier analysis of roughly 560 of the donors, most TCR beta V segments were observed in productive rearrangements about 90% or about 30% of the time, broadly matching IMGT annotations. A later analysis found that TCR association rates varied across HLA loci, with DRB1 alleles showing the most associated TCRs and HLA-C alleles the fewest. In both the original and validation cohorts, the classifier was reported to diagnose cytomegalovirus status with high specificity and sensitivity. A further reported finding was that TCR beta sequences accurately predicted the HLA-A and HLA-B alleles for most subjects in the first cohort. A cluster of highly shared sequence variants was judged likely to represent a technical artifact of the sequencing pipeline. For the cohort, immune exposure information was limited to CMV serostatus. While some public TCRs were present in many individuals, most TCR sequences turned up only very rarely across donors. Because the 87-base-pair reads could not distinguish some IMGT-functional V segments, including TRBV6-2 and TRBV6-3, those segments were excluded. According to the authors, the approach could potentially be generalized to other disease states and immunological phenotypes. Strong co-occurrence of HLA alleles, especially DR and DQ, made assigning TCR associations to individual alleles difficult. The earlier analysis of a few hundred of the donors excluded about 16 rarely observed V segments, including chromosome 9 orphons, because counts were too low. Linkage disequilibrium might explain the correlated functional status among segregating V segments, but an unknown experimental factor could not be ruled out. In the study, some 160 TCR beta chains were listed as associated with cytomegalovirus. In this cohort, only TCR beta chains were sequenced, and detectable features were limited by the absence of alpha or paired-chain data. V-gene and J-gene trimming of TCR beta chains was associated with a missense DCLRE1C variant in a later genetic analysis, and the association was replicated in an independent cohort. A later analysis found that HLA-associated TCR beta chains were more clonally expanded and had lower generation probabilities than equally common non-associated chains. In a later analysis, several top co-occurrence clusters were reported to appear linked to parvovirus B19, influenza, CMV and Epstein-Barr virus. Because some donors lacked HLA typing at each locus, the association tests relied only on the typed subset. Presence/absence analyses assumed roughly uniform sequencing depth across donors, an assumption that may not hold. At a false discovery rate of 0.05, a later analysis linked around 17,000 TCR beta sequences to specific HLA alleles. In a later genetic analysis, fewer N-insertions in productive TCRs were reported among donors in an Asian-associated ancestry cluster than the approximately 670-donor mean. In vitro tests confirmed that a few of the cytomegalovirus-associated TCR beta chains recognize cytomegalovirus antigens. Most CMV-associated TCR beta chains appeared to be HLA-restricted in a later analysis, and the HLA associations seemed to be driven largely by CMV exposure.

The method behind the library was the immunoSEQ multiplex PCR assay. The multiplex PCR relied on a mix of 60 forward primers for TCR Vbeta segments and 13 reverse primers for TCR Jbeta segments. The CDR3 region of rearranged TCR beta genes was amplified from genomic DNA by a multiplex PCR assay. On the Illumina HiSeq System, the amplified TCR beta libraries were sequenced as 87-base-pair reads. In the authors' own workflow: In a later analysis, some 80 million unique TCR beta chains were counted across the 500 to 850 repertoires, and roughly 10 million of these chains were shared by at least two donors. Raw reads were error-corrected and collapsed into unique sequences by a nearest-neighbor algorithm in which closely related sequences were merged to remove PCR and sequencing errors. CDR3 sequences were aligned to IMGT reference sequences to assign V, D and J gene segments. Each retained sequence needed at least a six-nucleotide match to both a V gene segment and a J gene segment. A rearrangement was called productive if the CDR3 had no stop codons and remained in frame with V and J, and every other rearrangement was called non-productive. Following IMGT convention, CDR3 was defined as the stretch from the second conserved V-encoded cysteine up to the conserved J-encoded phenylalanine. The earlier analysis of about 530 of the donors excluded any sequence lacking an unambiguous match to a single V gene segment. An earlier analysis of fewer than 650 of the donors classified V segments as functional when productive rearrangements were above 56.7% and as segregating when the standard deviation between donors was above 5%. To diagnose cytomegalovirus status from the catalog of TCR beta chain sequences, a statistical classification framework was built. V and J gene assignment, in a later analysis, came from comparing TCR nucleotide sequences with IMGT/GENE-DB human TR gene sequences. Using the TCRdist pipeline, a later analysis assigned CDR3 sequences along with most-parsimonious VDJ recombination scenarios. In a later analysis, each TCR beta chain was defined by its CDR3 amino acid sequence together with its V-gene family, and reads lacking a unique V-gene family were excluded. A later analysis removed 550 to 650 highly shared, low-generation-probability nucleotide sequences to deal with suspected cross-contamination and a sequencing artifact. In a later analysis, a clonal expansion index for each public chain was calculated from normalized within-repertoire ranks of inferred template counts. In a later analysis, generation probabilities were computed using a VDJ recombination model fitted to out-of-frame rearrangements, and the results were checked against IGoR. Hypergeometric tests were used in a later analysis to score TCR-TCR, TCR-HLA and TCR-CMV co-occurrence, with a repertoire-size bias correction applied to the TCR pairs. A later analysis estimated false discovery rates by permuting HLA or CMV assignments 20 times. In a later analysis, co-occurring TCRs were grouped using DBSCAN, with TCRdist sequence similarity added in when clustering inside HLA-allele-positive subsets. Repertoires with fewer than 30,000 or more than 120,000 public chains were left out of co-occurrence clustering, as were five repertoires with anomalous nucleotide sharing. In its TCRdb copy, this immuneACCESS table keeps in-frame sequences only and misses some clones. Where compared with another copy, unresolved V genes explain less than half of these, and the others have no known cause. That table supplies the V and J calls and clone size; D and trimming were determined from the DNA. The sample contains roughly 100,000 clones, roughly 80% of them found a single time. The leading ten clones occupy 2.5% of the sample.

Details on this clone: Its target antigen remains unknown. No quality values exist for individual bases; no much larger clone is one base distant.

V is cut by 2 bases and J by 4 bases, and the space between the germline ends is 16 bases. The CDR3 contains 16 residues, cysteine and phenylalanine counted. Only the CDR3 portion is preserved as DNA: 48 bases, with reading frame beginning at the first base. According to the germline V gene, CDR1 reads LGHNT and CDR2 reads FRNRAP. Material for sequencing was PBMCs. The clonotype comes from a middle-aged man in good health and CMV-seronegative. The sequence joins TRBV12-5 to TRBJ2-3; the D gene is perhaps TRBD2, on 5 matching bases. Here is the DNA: TGTGCTAGTGGTTTGCTCAGCGGCCGTCACGCAGATACGCAGTATTTT. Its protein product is CASGLLSGRHADTQYF.